The clone carrying this T cell receptor (beta chain) was detected a few times. As yet, its antigen is unknown. The V gene's germline CDR1 is SGHVS and CDR2 FQNEAQ. Deletions cut 2 bases from V and 4 bases from J, with 23 bases between. The CDR3 is made up of 18 amino acids. Each CDR3 protein is one row after TCRdb ran MiXCR on the reads. The data hold 150,000 to 200,000 distinct CDR3 sequences, with roughly 21% observed a single time. The source of the sample is a study of T cell repertoires in cytomegalovirus infection. Background on the study: As its CMV epitopes, the study selected recently identified HLA-C-restricted and well-studied HLA-B-restricted targets.

This TCR was recovered from a human donor in good health (CMV status not recorded). Some clones in this sample may be carry-over from other donors' samples. Sequencing used CD8+ T cells from cultured PBMCs, obtained from culture after CMV antigen stimulation. The gene calls are TRBV7-8 and TRBJ2-5, with D perhaps TRBD2 (5 bases). The CDR3 sequence is CASSLRGGDLALVETQYF. CDR3 nucleotides: TGTGCCAGCAGCTTACGAGGAGGAGACTTAGCCTTGGTAGAGACCCAGTACTTC.